This T cell receptor (beta chain) was sequenced for a study of blood T cell repertoires in COVID-19. Across the study: Acute-phase and convalescent COVID-19 samples originated in the United States, Italy and Spain. PBMCs, B-cell-depleted T cells, or T cells provided the cDNA or gDNA that made up the material.

Per the authors' pipeline: For nucleated cells, counts were estimated from reference gene primer amplification. Method: immunoSEQ multiplex PCR; TCRdb's copy keeps in-frame clones and lacks some. That table furnishes V, J and clone size, whereas the DNA furnished D and trimming. The data contain about 190,000 clones, 75% to 90% of them singletons. The ends lost 0 bases at V and 4 bases at J; junction bases unmatched: 6. This CDR3 has 18 amino acids. Germline V gene lookup returns CDR1 SGHRS and CDR2 YFSETQ. The sequenced sample was peripheral blood. The source is a man aged 70-80 years with active or convalescent COVID-19. V gene TRBV5-1 combines with J gene TRBJ2-6; 11 bases agree with TRBD1. Here the CDR3 DNA reads TGCGCCAGCAGCTTGGGCGGACAGGGGGCGGTCGGGGCCAACGTCCTGACTTTC. Its protein is CASSLGGQGAVGANVLTF.